Listed here is a single T cell receptor beta chain. The antigen remains unidentified. This sample was included in a study of T cell responses to AZD1222 COVID-19 vaccine. Analyses pooled second doses at about 4 or about 12 weeks. Study-level points and caveats: Unmutated variant regions are reportedly targeted by nearly half of spike-specific TCRs. CD4 TCRs linked to vaccination spanned spike, dominating at 160-218 and 743-854. Donors were chiefly white British, with a greater number of females, and clonal diversity was perhaps underestimated.

In germline, CDR1 is MGHRA, CDR2 YSYEKL. With 0 bases removed from V and 9 bases from J, the gap between germline ends came to 15 bases. This CDR3 is built from 15 residues. Generated by immunoSEQ multiplex PCR, the TCRdb table keeps only in-frame clones and is missing some. The sample gives about 73,000 clones, about 88% of which show up once; 7% to 10% is in the top ten. The sample was peripheral blood, taken 28 days after the second AZD1222 dose. The chain joins TRBV4-1 to TRBJ2-1, with D tentatively TRBD1 or TRBD2 (5 bases each). The origin of this receptor is an adult who received the AZD1222 COVID-19 vaccine. DNA of the CDR3: TGCGCCAGCAGCCAAGATGAGGTCCGGGGCCGTGAGCAGTTCTTC. This sequence encodes CASSQDEVRGREQFF.